The 17 T cell receptor beta chains reported below all come from one sample, sequenced in a study of Ad26.COV2.S vaccination and SARS-CoV-2 variants. Treatment described: 15 to 20 received Ad26.COV2.S at low or high dose, single or two shots; 5 received placebo; per-sample allocation not given. The investigators took samples on day 63 after the first vaccine or placebo injection. Clones were read by immunoSEQ multiplex PCR, and TCRdb kept only the in-frame ones, dropping some. Here the sample spans fewer than 900,000 clones, 80% to 90% being singletons. Sequencing was performed on peripheral blood, taken in a trial of Ad26.COV2.S vaccine versus placebo. Receptor source: a person aged 18-60 years who received the Ad26.COV2.S COVID-19 vaccine or a placebo.

The V and J genes are TRBV24-1 and TRBJ2-1; D unclear. Germline V gene lookup returns CDR1 KGHDR and CDR2 SFDVKD. The CDR3 length is 13 residues. V lost 3 bases, J lost 4 bases, and 6 bases lay in between. CDR3 nucleotide sequence: TGTGCCACCAGTGATCTCAAATACAATGAGCAGTTCTTC. Its protein is CATSDLKYNEQFF.

The V gene is TRBV18, the J gene TRBJ1-5; 9 positions match TRBD1. Germline CDR1 KGHSH, CDR2 LQKENI. This CDR3 has 15 amino acids. With V trimmed by 3 bases and J by 4 bases, 4 bases remained unmatched. For the CDR3, the DNA is TGTGCCAGCTCACCGGGACAGGGAGAGAATCAGCCCCAGCATTTT. Encoded protein: CASSPGQGENQPQHF.

V is TRBV19 and J is TRBJ2-1, with 8 bases lining up with TRBD2. Germline V gives CDR1 LNHDA, CDR2 SQIVND (reference sequence). The junction had 5 bases not matched to a gene; V was cut back by 4 bases and J by 6 bases. This CDR3 is built from 14 residues. CDR3 in amino acids: CASSTGLEINEQFF. The CDR3 bases are TGTGCCAGTAGTACGGGACTAGAAATCAATGAGCAGTTCTTC. Full variable domain (missing parts from reference TRBV19 and TRBJ2-1): DGGITQSPKYLFRKEGQNVTLSCEQNLNHDAMYWYRQDPGQGLRLIYYSQIVNDFQKGDIAEGYSVSREKKESFPLTVTSAQKNPTAFYLCASSTGLEINEQFFGPGTRLTVL.

The chain links TRBV28 to TRBJ1-6, with TRBD1 matching 10 bases. The CDR3 length is 15 residues. The germline gives CDR1 MDHEN, CDR2 SYDVKM. Unmatched junction bases numbered 8, after V lost 9 bases and J lost 6 bases. The CDR3 loop reads CASSTGGIGNSPLHF. The CDR3 DNA sequence: TGTGCCAGTTCGACAGGGGGCATCGGTAATTCACCCCTCCACTTT. Complete variable domain (other parts from reference TRBV28 and TRBJ1-6): DVKVTQSSRYLVKRTGEKVFLECVQDMDHENMFWYRQDPGLGLRLIYFSYDVKMKEKGDIPEGYSVSREKKERFSLILESASTNQTSMYLCASSTGGIGNSPLHFGNGTRLTVT.

The chain joins TRBV2 to TRBJ2-5; 10 positions match TRBD2. Per germline, CDR1 SNHLY and CDR2 FYNNEI. The trim removed 1 base at V and 2 bases at J, leaving 4 bases unmatched. The CDR3 extends over 16 amino acids. The CDR3: CASSEDRAGGQETQYF. The CDR3 coding sequence is TGTGCCAGCAGTGAAGACCGAGCGGGAGGGCAAGAGACCCAGTACTTC.

This clone occurred a few times. V gene TRBV27 combines with J gene TRBJ1-1; no clear D gene. The length of the CDR3 is 13 residues. V lost 5 bases, J lost 2 bases, and 9 bases lay in between. In germline, CDR1 is MNHEY, CDR2 SMNVEV (reference sequence). CDR3 in amino acids: CASSTSANTEAFF. CDR3 DNA sequence: TGTGCCAGCAGTACATCAGCAAACACTGAAGCTTTCTTT.

This chain joins TRBV5-1 and TRBJ2-2; a possible D gene is TRBD1 (5 bases). Deletions cut 3 bases from V and 2 bases from J, with 17 bases between. The CDR3 runs 17 residues. Germline CDR1 reads SGHRS; CDR2 reads YFSETQ. The CDR3: CASSSGQGWVNTGELFF. The CDR3 bases are TGCGCCAGCAGCTCAGGGCAGGGATGGGTCAACACCGGGGAGCTGTTTTTT.

This clone showed up just once. J is TRBJ2-7 and V is TRBV29-1; TRBD1 agrees at 7 bases. V was clipped by 6 bases and J by 1 base; unmatched bases: 6. Germline CDR1 reads SQVTM; CDR2 reads ANQGSEA. The CDR3 spans 13 residues. The CDR3 reads CSVAGQDSYEQYF. CDR3 nucleotide sequence: TGCAGCGTCGCTGGACAGGATTCCTACGAGCAGTACTTC.

This clone was counted once. V usage is TRBV5-5 and J usage is TRBJ1-5, with D hard to call. Trimming removed 0 bases at V and 3 bases at J, with 10 bases between. The germline gives CDR1 SGHKS, CDR2 YYEKEE (reference sequence). There are 15 residues in the CDR3. The CDR3 loop is CASSLEGTNNQPQHF. The DNA for the CDR3 is TGTGCCAGCAGCTTGGAAGGTACTAACAATCAGCCCCAGCATTTT. The variable domain in full, with the rest retrieved from reference TRBV5-5 and TRBJ1-5, is DAGVTQSPTHLIKTRGQQVTLRCSPISGHKSVSWYQQVLGQGPQFIFQYYEKEERGRGNFPDRFSARQFPNYSSELNVNALLLGDSALYLCASSLEGTNNQPQHFGDGTRLSIL.

The J gene is TRBJ2-3, the V gene TRBV7-2; no definite D call. CDR1 and CDR2 (germline): SGHTA, FQGNSA. V was pared by 0 bases and J by 7 bases, with 11 bases between. The CDR3 covers 14 residues. The CDR3 region has the DNA TGTGCCAGCAGCTTAGCATACGTCGGAAATACGCAGTATTTT. This encodes CASSLAYVGNTQYF.

J is TRBJ2-7 and V is TRBV4-2; no clear D. Trimming took off 0 bases at V and 3 bases at J, with 15 bases between the two ends. From germline, CDR1 is LGHNA and CDR2 YNFKEQ. CDR3 length equals 16 residues. CDR3 in amino acids: CASSQERSVFGYEQYF. The CDR3 nucleotides are TGTGCCAGCAGCCAAGAACGGTCAGTTTTTGGCTACGAGCAGTACTTC.

The table lists this clone with a count of one. The chain carries TRBV3-1 (or the pseudogene TRBV3-2) and TRBJ2-3; TRBD2 agrees at 11 bases. Germline assignment: CDR1 LGHDT and CDR2 YNNKEL (reference sequence). The CDR3 runs 16 residues. The trim removed 4 bases at V and 8 bases at J, leaving 11 bases unmatched. The CDR3 bases are TGTGCCAGCAGCCTGGGGACTAGCGGCACGCCGGGTACGCAGTATTTT. Protein product: CASSLGTSGTPGTQYF.

V gene TRBV6-5 combines with J gene TRBJ2-7; the D gene could be TRBD1 or TRBD2 (5 bases each). The V gene lost 4 bases and the J gene lost 3 bases, with 13 bases spanning the gap. CDR1 is MNHEY, CDR2 SVGAGI, per germline. There are 14 residues in the CDR3. DNA of the CDR3: TGTGCCAGCAGTTTCTGGGACGCGGGCTACGAGCAGTACTTC. It specifies CASSFWDAGYEQYF.

This clone was found a few times. This chain links TRBV2 with TRBJ2-7; no clear D gene. The ends were cut back, 5 bases at V and 2 bases at J, with 7 bases in the middle. The CDR3 loop spans 12 amino acids. CDR1 and CDR2 from the germline V gene are SNHLY and FYNNEI. This CDR3 reads CASSYTPYEQYF. The CDR3 coding sequence is TGTGCCAGCAGTTACACCCCCTACGAGCAGTACTTC.

The chain recombines TRBV4-1 with TRBJ2-7; D remains ambiguous. V lost 4 bases to trimming and J lost 2 bases, with 12 bases between them. The germline V gene has CDR1 MGHRA and CDR2 YSYEKL. This CDR3 is 14 amino acids long. Here the CDR3 reads CASSPQAEAYEQYF. As DNA, the CDR3 is TGCGCCAGCAGCCCCCAGGCGGAAGCCTACGAGCAGTACTTC.

The rearrangement joins TRBV14 to TRBJ2-2; no firm D call. Germline values: CDR1 SGHDN, CDR2 FVKESK. The V end was cut by 4 bases, the J end by 5 bases, with 17 bases between. The CDR3 covers 16 residues. The CDR3 loop is CASSRGRVARTGELFF. The DNA of the CDR3 is TGTGCCAGCAGCCGCGGAAGGGTGGCGAGGACCGGGGAGCTGTTTTTT.

Here the CDR3 DNA reads TGCGCCAGCAGCTTCTCTCCGGGACAGGGGGCCACGGGGGGAAACACCATATATTTT. Amino acids: CASSFSPGQGATGGNTIYF. The rearrangement uses TRBV5-1 and TRBJ1-3; 12 nucleotides align to TRBD1. Germline V gene data show CDR1 as SGHRS and CDR2 as YFSETQ. This CDR3 spans 19 amino acids. The V and J ends lost 2 bases and 4 bases, in that order; junction bases with no gene match: 13.